The entry that follows covers one T cell receptor beta chain sequence. In germline, CDR1 is KGHSH, CDR2 LQKENI. This CDR3 is built from 13 residues. Researchers generated cDNA in eight separate reactions per sample. TCRdb reprocessed the 5' RACE reads and stores each CDR3 protein as one record, lacking DNA. This sample's table reports approximately 85,000 distinct CDR3 sequences. These data belong to a study of monozygotic twins with inflammatory bowel disease. This clonotype originated in a human donor with ulcerative colitis or Crohn's disease, or a healthy co-twin of an affected twin (not recorded which). Sequenced: blood. The genes are TRBV18 and TRBJ1-2; TCRdb returns TRBD1, unconfirmable since there is no DNA. The chain's CDR3 is CASSRQGVSGYTF.